The 27 T cell receptor beta chains given below trace back to one sample, sequenced in a study of T cell responses to AZD1222 COVID-19 vaccine. Assay used: immunoSEQ multiplex PCR; TCRdb lists only in-frame clones, some missing. Here the sample spans roughly 140,000 clones, more than 70% being singletons. Sequencing used peripheral blood, obtained on day 0 of MenACWY control vaccination. The source of these receptors is an adult in good health.

The V and J genes are TRBV24-1 and TRBJ1-5, with D perhaps TRBD1 (5 bases). CDR1 and CDR2 from the germline V gene are KGHDR and SFDVKD. V lost 7 bases and J 6 bases, leaving 15 bases between the germline ends. The CDR3 has 14 amino acids. CDR3 amino acids: CATRGRGLGQPQHF. The CDR3 region has the DNA TGTGCCACCAGGGGGAGGGGTTTGGGTCAGCCCCAGCATTTT.

The chain carries TRBV19 and TRBJ1-5; D perhaps matches TRBD1 (5 bases). The CDR3 has 14 residues. The V and J ends lost 2 bases and 5 bases respectively, with 10 bases between them. Germline-derived CDR1 and CDR2 are LNHDA and SQIVND (reference sequence). The chain's CDR3 is CASSIRGYDQPQHF. The CDR3 nucleotides read TGTGCCAGTAGTATAAGGGGATATGATCAGCCCCAGCATTTT.

The chain combines TRBV10-3 with TRBJ2-7, with D maybe TRBD1 (5 bases). Trimming removed 3 bases from V and 3 bases from J, with 12 bases in between. Germline V gene lookup returns CDR1 ENHRY and CDR2 SYGVKD. The CDR3 is 14 residues long. CDR3 amino acids: CAISDPVGVYEQYF. DNA of the CDR3: TGTGCCATCAGTGATCCCGTAGGGGTCTACGAGCAGTACTTC.

In its sample, this clone was seen once. The chain links TRBV7-8 to TRBJ1-3; D is unclear. V gave up 5 bases and J gave up 4 bases, with 15 bases separating them. The germline gives CDR1 SGHVS, CDR2 FQNEAQ. This CDR3 contains 15 residues. This CDR3 reads CASSLGELGGNTIYF. CDR3 nucleotides: TGTGCCAGCAGCCTTGGGGAACTAGGCGGAAACACCATATATTTT.

V is TRBV19 and J is TRBJ1-4; D is unclear. The length of the CDR3 is 14 residues. Germline V CDR1 and CDR2: LNHDA, SQIVND (reference sequence). The V and J ends lost 6 bases and 8 bases respectively, with 16 bases between them. For the CDR3, the DNA is TGTGCCAGTAGAATGGGGATAGGCGGCGAAAAACTGTTTTTT. Protein sequence: CASRMGIGGEKLFF.

As DNA, the CDR3 is TGTGCCACACGTTACAGGGGGCGCGACACTGAAGCTTTCTTT. Translation gives CATRYRGRDTEAFF. The rearrangement joins TRBV15 to TRBJ1-1; 9 bases map to TRBD1. V was pared by 9 bases and J by 3 bases, with 8 bases of the junction left unmatched. There are 14 residues in the CDR3. Germline lookup yields CDR1 LNHNV and CDR2 YYDKDF (reference sequence). The full variable domain, with the rest looked up from reference TRBV15 and TRBJ1-1, is DAMVIQNPRYQVTQFGKPVTLSCSQTLNHNVMYWYQQKSSQAPKLLFHYYDKDFNNEADTPDNFQSRRPNTSFCFLDIRSPGLGDTAMYLCATRYRGRDTEAFFGQGTRLTVV.

The V and J genes are TRBV19 and TRBJ2-4, with D possibly TRBD1 on 5 matching bases. Germline assignment: CDR1 LNHDA and CDR2 SQIVND (reference sequence). The CDR3 totals 13 residues. The V end was cut by 2 bases, the J end by 6 bases, with 8 bases between. CDR3 in DNA: TGTGCCAGTAGTATACAGGGTGGAAACATTCAGTACTTC. It is translated as CASSIQGGNIQYF.

The chain employs TRBV9 and TRBJ1-1; D is unresolved. V was pared by 0 bases and J by 1 base, with 13 bases between. Germline V gene data show CDR1 as SGDLS and CDR2 as YYNGEE. There are 16 residues in the CDR3. DNA for the CDR3: TGTGCCAGCAGCGTAGTGAGGGCCCCGGGGAACACTGAAGCTTTCTTT. Protein product: CASSVVRAPGNTEAFF.

V usage is TRBV5-1 and J usage is TRBJ1-1; no definite D call. Trimming left V 5 bases short and J 3 bases short, with 14 bases between. CDR1 and CDR2 (germline): SGHRS, YFSETQ. The CDR3 spans 14 residues. The DNA of the CDR3 is TGCGCCAGCAGGACCCACCCCGCCGACACTGAAGCTTTCTTT. It yields the protein CASRTHPADTEAFF.

CDR3 sequence (DNA): TGTGCCACCAGTGATTTTGCGGAGCAGTACTTC. Protein product: CATSDFAEQYF. The chain joins TRBV24-1 to TRBJ2-7; D not resolved. V shed 1 base and J shed 7 bases, with 4 bases lying between them. Germline values: CDR1 KGHDR, CDR2 SFDVKD. The CDR3 covers 11 residues.

The V gene is TRBV15, the J gene TRBJ2-1; D gene uncertain. Germline V CDR1 and CDR2: LNHNV, YYDKDF (reference sequence). CDR3 length equals 11 residues. V lost 0 bases and J lost 8, with 2 bases in between. CDR3 DNA sequence: TGTGCCACCAGCAGAGATTATGAGCAGTTCTTC. Its translation is CATSRDYEQFF.

The rearrangement uses TRBV5-1 and TRBJ1-1; 9 nucleotides agree with TRBD1. In germline, CDR1 is SGHRS, CDR2 YFSETQ. The CDR3 consists of 15 residues. V lost 0 bases to trimming and J lost 3 bases; unmatched junction nucleotides: 3. The DNA of the CDR3 is TGCGCCAGCAGCTTGGGGGACAGGGCTGACACTGAAGCTTTCTTT. This translates into CASSLGDRADTEAFF.

CDR3 DNA: TGTGCCAGCAGCTTGGCCGTGTTCAGTAGCAATGAGCAGTTCTTC. Residues: CASSLAVFSSNEQFF. The chain joins TRBV5-4 to TRBJ2-1, with D hard to call. The ends were cut back, 0 bases at V and 6 bases at J, with 13 bases in the middle. This CDR3 contains 15 residues. Germline V gene data show CDR1 as SGHNT and CDR2 as YYREEE (reference sequence).

The V gene is TRBV10-3, the J gene TRBJ1-2; no reliable D call. The CDR3 has 17 amino acids. V dropped 6 bases and J dropped 2 bases, with 22 bases sitting between them. Germline CDR1 reads ENHRY; CDR2 reads SYGVKD. The CDR3 is CAIRFSSGPANNYGYTF. CDR3 DNA: TGTGCCATCAGGTTCAGTTCAGGTCCGGCCAACAACTATGGCTACACCTTC.

The chain links TRBV27 to TRBJ1-1; possible D gene TRBD1, 6 bases. Trimming took off 3 bases at V and 10 bases at J, with 15 bases between the two ends. The CDR3 is 13 residues long. Germline lookup yields CDR1 MNHEY and CDR2 SMNVEV (reference sequence). The CDR3 sequence is CASSFRDTGRAFF. The CDR3 DNA reads TGTGCCAGCAGTTTTCGGGACACGGGGCGAGCTTTCTTT.

The DNA of the CDR3 is TGTGCCAGCAGCGATGACAAAGGGTATCTGGGTGAGCAGTACTTC. Translated, it gives CASSDDKGYLGEQYF. The J gene is TRBJ2-7, the V gene TRBV7-2; D unclear. Between the trimmed V and J ends, which lost 5 bases and 7 bases, there was a span of 21 bases. Germline V gene lookup returns CDR1 SGHTA and CDR2 FQGNSA. The CDR3 totals 15 residues.

V and J are TRBV7-6 and TRBJ2-1; 14 bases are shared with TRBD2. Germline CDR1 is SGHVS and CDR2 is FNYEAQ. The J segment lost 7 bases and the V segment lost 1 base, leaving 9 bases of the junction unmatched. The CDR3 length is 18 residues. The DNA of the CDR3 is TGTGCCAGCAGCTTAGGACTAGCGGGAGGGCCCTCGGGTAATGAGCAGTTCTTC. It is translated as CASSLGLAGGPSGNEQFF. Drawing the rest from reference TRBV7-6 and TRBJ2-1, the complete variable domain is GAGVSQSPRYKVTKRGQDVALRCDPISGHVSLYWYRQALGQGPEFLTYFNYEAQQDKSGLPNDRFSAERPEGSISTLTIQRTEQRDSAMYRCASSLGLAGGPSGNEQFFGPGTRLTVL.

J is TRBJ1-2 and V is TRBV28; 7 bases match TRBD1. This CDR3 is built from 12 residues. J was trimmed by 8 bases and V by 6 bases; bases with no gene match: 6. From germline, CDR1 is MDHEN and CDR2 SYDVKM. CDR3 loop: CASRRQGGGYTF. The CDR3 DNA follows: TGTGCCAGCAGGAGACAGGGCGGCGGCTACACCTTC.

This chain joins TRBV18 and TRBJ1-1, with D unclear. This CDR3 has 13 amino acids. Germline V gives CDR1 KGHSH, CDR2 LQKENI. Trimming took off 5 bases at V and 0 bases at J, with 7 bases between the two ends. The CDR3 nucleotides are TGTGCCAGCTCAAACCCCGTGAACACTGAAGCTTTCTTT. This gives the protein CASSNPVNTEAFF.

The V and J genes are TRBV4-3 and TRBJ1-5, with D perhaps TRBD1 (5 bases). Trimming removed 0 bases at V and 2 bases at J, with 14 bases between. CDR3 length: 17 residues. CDR1 is LGHNA and CDR2 is YSLEER in the germline V gene. For the CDR3, the DNA is TGCGCCAGCAGCCAAGATCGAAATGCAGGGCGCAATCAGCCCCAGCATTTT. It yields the protein CASSQDRNAGRNQPQHF.

The chain combines TRBV5-5 with TRBJ2-6; D call uncertain. V lost 0 bases and J 0 bases, leaving 1 base between the germline ends. The CDR3 spans 14 residues. Germline CDR1 reads SGHKS; CDR2 reads YYEKEE (reference sequence). The CDR3 region is CASSLDSGANVLTF. DNA for the CDR3: TGTGCCAGCAGCTTGGACTCTGGGGCCAACGTCCTGACTTTC.

This clone was found once. This chain joins TRBV12-3 or TRBV12-4 and TRBJ1-6, with 7 bases aligning to TRBD1. The V gene end was trimmed by 5 bases and the J gene end by 8 bases; junction bases not matched to a gene: 3. The CDR3 covers 13 residues. CDR3 in amino acids: CASSGTAHSPLHF. The CDR3 bases are TGTGCCAGCAGTGGGACAGCCCATTCACCCCTCCACTTT.

This clone has a single count. The same CDR3 is also encoded by other DNA sequences in this sample. The chain joins TRBV6-5 to TRBJ1-5; D is unresolved. Per the germline V gene, CDR1 is MNHEY and CDR2 is SVGAGI. This CDR3 comprises 13 residues. V dropped 0 bases and J dropped 0 bases, with 0 bases sitting between them. In DNA, the CDR3 is TGTGCCAGCAGTTACTCTAGCAATCAGCCCCAGCATTTT. It is translated as CASSYSSNQPQHF.

The chain employs TRBV2 and TRBJ1-5; 12 bases match TRBD1. Trimming removed 7 bases from V and 7 bases from J; junction bases left unmatched: 2. CDR1 SNHLY and CDR2 FYNNEI come from the germline V gene. CDR3 length equals 13 residues. CDR3 region: CASMGQGAQPQHF. CDR3 coding DNA: TGTGCCAGCATGGGACAGGGGGCACAGCCCCAGCATTTT.

The chain uses TRBV29-1 and TRBJ1-1; 10 bases agree with TRBD1. Germline trimming cut 6 bases from V and 5 bases from J; bases unmatched to any gene: 6. Germline CDR1 is SQVTM and CDR2 is ANQGSEA. This CDR3 contains 13 residues. CDR3 sequence: CSVRQGAGTEAFF. The CDR3 bases are TGCAGCGTCCGACAGGGGGCTGGAACTGAAGCTTTCTTT.

The rearrangement uses TRBV18 and TRBJ2-3; TRBD2 matches at 9 bases. CDR3 length equals 16 residues. Germline loops: CDR1 KGHSH, CDR2 LQKENI. Losses at the gene ends were 7 bases for V and 4 bases for J; bases not matched to a gene: 12. CDR3: CASLQVGGGAADTQYF. CDR3 coding DNA: TGTGCCAGCTTACAAGTCGGCGGGGGGGCGGCAGATACGCAGTATTTT.

V and J are TRBV7-2 and TRBJ1-2, with 8 nucleotides matching TRBD1. From germline, CDR1 is SGHTA and CDR2 FQGNSA. Losses at the gene ends were 2 bases for V and 6 bases for J; bases not matched to a gene: 11. The CDR3 is made up of 16 amino acids. CDR3 nucleotide sequence: TGTGCCAGCAGCTTAAGAATGGGGGACAGGTCGAATGGCTACACCTTC. Protein sequence: CASSLRMGDRSNGYTF.